This T cell receptor beta chain was captured by sequencing in a study of T cells in Graves' hyperthyroidism and ophthalmopathy. Points from the study as a whole: Blood held most thyroid clonotypes expanded above 0.001 frequency.

Concerning this clonotype itself: The antigen remains undetermined.

Germline loops: CDR1 SGHRS, CDR2 YFSETQ. This CDR3 is 16 amino acids long. V lost 2 bases, J lost 0 bases, and 11 bases lay in between. Stable hyperthyroidism: no ophthalmopathy progression over 18 months of follow-up. Amplification yielded TCR beta CDR3 regions, with RNA transcripts as the source. When the TCR CDR3 underwent first-round RT-PCR, the HTBI primer set was used. TCRdb re-called the multiplex PCR reads through MiXCR, storing one row per CDR3 protein. This sample has some 300,000 distinct CDR3 sequences, with roughly 15% found just once. The specimen was blood. The chain employs TRBV5-1 and TRBJ1-4, with D uncertain. The clonotype was recovered from a woman between 40 and 55 years old with Graves' hyperthyroidism. The CDR3 nucleotides read TGCGCCAGCAGCTTCCTTGGGAGGGCAACTAATGAAAAACTGTTTTTT. Translation: CASSFLGRATNEKLFF.